The next 7 T cell receptor beta chains were all read from a single sample in a study of OX40 agonist ivuxolimab in advanced cancers. Library generation was performed with the immunoSEQ multiplex PCR assay. This is the immuneACCESS table as TCRdb keeps it, with only in-frame sequences that have V and J called. A part of the clones is gone; compared with another copy, unresolved V genes explain less than half, and the rest is unexplained. This sample comprises more than 50,000 clones, approximately 90% of them detected only once. Together, the top ten hold more than 1.5% of the sample. Sample: CD4+ or CD8+ T cells sorted from blood, taken in a trial of the OX40 agonist ivuxolimab. The receptor source for this set is an adult with an advanced solid tumor such as melanoma, head and neck, liver or kidney cancer.

The gene calls are TRBV25-1 and TRBJ1-1; a possible D gene is TRBD1 (5 bases). V lost 8 bases to trimming and J lost 4 bases, with 17 bases between them. Germline V gene data show CDR1 as MGHDK and CDR2 as SYGVNS. The CDR3 consists of 14 residues. In DNA, the CDR3 is TGTGCCAGCTCGGGGCGTCTGGAGGTCACTGAAGCTTTCTTT. Amino acid sequence: CASSGRLEVTEAFF.

The chain's CDR3 is CASSRNPNYGYTF. In DNA form, the CDR3 reads TGTGCCAGCAGTCGAAATCCTAACTATGGCTACACCTTC. V and J are TRBV28 and TRBJ1-2, with D hard to call. This CDR3 region has 13 residues. Germline lookup yields CDR1 MDHEN and CDR2 SYDVKM. The V and J ends lost 5 bases and 0 bases respectively, with 7 bases between them.

The CDR3 coding sequence is TGTGCCAGCAGCCTGATTCAGGGCCACGAGCAGTACTTC. Translated: CASSLIQGHEQYF. The chain links TRBV7-3 to TRBJ2-7, with a possible D match to TRBD1 (5 bases). CDR1 is SGHTA, CDR2 FQGTGA, per germline. This CDR3 comprises 13 residues. V lost 5 bases and J 5 bases, leaving 13 bases between the germline ends.

This rearrangement joins TRBV5-6 to TRBJ2-7; D gene ambiguous. This CDR3 spans 14 amino acids. With 4 bases removed from V and 7 bases from J, the gap between germline ends came to 18 bases. The germline CDR1 and CDR2 sequences are SGHDT and YYEEEE. The CDR3 here is CASSPRSYLREQYF. The CDR3 DNA follows: TGTGCCAGCAGCCCTCGTTCGTATCTACGGGAGCAGTACTTC.

The V and J genes are TRBV5-1 and TRBJ2-7; the match to TRBD2 covers 9 bases. The CDR3 has 16 residues. J gave up 3 bases and V 0 bases, and 7 bases lay outside the gene matches. Germline CDR1 and CDR2: SGHRS and YFSETQ. CDR3 amino acids: CASSLAGLAGDYEQYF. The CDR3, as DNA: TGCGCCAGCAGCTTGGCCGGGTTAGCGGGGGACTACGAGCAGTACTTC.

The chain employs TRBV5-1 and TRBJ1-6; 8 positions agree with TRBD1. The germline V gene has CDR1 SGHRS and CDR2 YFSETQ. J was trimmed by 7 bases and V by 3 bases; bases with no gene match: 9. This CDR3 region has 16 residues. This CDR3 is CASSYLPGQANSPLHF. CDR3 bases: TGCGCCAGCAGCTATCTCCCGGGACAGGCAAATTCACCCCTCCACTTT.

The chain links TRBV6-5 to TRBJ1-1, with TRBD1 as a possible D gene (5 bases). CDR3 length: 15 residues. V was trimmed by 3 bases and J by 5 bases, leaving 16 bases between them. Germline loops: CDR1 MNHEY, CDR2 SVGAGI. The CDR3 DNA reads TGTGCCAGCAGTTATTCTGCGGCAGGGTGGACTGAAGCTTTCTTT. Its protein product is CASSYSAAGWTEAFF.